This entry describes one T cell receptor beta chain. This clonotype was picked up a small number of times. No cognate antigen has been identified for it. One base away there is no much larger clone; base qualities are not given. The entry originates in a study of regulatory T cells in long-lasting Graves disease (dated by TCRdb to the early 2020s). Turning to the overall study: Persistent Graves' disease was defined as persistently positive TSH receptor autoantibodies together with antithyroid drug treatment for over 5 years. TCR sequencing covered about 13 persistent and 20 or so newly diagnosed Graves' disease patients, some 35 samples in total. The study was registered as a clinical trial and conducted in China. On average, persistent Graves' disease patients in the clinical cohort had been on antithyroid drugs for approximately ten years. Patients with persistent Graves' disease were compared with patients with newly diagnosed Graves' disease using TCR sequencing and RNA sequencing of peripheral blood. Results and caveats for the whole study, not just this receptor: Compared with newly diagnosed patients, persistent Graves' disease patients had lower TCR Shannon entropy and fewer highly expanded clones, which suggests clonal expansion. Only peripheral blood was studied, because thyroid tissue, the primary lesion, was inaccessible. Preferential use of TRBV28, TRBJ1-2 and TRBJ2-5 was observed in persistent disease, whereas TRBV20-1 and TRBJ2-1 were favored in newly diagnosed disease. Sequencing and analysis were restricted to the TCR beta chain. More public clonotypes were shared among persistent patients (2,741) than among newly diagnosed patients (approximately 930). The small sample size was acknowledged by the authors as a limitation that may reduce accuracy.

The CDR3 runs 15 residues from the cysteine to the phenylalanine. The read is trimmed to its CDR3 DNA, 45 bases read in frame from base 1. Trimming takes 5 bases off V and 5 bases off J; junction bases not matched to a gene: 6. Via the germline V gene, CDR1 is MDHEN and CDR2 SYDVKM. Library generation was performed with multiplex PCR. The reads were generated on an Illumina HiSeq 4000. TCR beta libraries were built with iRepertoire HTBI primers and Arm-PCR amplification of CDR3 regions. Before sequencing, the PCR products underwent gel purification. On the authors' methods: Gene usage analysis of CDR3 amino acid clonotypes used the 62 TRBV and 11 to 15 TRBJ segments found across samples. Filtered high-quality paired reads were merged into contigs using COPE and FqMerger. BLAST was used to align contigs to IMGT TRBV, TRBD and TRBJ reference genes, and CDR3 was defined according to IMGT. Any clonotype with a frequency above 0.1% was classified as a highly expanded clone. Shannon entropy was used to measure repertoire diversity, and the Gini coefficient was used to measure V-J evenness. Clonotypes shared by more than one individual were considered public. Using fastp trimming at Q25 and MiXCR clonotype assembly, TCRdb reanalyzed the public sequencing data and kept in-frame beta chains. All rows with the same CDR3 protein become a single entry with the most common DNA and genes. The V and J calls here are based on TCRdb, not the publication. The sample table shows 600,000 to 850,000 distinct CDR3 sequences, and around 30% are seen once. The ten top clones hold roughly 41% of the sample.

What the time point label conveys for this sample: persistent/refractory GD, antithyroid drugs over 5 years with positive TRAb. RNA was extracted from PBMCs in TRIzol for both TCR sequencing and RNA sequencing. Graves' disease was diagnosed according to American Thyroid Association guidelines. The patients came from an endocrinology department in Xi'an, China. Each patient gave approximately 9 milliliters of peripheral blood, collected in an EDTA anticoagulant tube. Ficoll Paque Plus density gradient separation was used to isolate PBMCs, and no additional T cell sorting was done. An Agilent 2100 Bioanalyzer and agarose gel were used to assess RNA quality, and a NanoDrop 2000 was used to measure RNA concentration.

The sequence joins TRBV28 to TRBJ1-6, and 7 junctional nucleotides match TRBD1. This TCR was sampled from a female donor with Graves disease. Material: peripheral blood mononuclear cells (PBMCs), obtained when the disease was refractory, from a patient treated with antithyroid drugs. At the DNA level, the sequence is TGTGCCAGCAGTACCCTACAGGGGAATAATTCACCCCTCCACTTT. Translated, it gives CASSTLQGNNSPLHF.